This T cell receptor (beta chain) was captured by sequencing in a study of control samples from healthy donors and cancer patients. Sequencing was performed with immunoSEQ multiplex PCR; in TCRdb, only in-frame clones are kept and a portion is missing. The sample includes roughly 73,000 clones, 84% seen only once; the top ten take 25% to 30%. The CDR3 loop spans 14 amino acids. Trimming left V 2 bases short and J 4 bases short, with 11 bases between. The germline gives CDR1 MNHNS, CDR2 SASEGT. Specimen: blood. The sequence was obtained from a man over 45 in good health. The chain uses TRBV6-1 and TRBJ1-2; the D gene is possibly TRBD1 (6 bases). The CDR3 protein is CASSELTGTYGYTF. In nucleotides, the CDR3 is TGTGCCAGCAGTGAACTAACAGGGACCTATGGCTACACCTTC.